The sequence of this T cell receptor beta chain was determined in a study of blood T cell repertoires in COVID-19. For the study at large: The origin of the acute and convalescent COVID-19 samples was the United States, Italy and Spain. In each case, the material was cDNA or gDNA derived from T cells, B-cell-depleted T cells, or PBMCs.

This CDR3 region has 12 residues. Trimming removed 3 bases from V and 8 bases from J; junction bases left unmatched: 4. CDR1 SGHDT and CDR2 YYEEEE come from the germline V gene. Under the authors' procedure: Reference gene primer amplification in the assay estimated nucleated cell counts. Repertoires were generated with immunoSEQ multiplex PCR, while TCRdb's copy carries only in-frame clones and drops some. The V and J calls and clone size come from that table; D and trimming were worked out from the DNA. The repertoire includes some 200,000 clones, roughly four fifths of them detected once, and about 6.5% sits in the top ten.

The rearrangement links TRBV5-6 to TRBJ1-2, with TRBD1 matching 7 bases. The sequence was collected from a woman between 35 and 50 years old with acute or convalescent COVID-19. Sequenced input: peripheral blood. The chain's CDR3 is CASSWDSPGYTF. Here the CDR3 DNA reads TGTGCCAGCAGCTGGGACAGTCCCGGCTACACCTTC.